The following is a T cell receptor beta chain sequence with its context. Sequenced by immunoSEQ multiplex PCR; TCRdb stores in-frame clones only, minus some. This table has 350,000 to 600,000 clones, 80% to 90% appearing once. This sample is part of a study of Ad26.COV2.S vaccination and SARS-CoV-2 variants. Deletions cut 1 base from V and 4 bases from J, with 13 bases between. CDR1 is LGHDT and CDR2 is YNNKEL in the germline V gene (reference sequence). There are 15 residues in the CDR3. Treatment indicated: roughly 20 received Ad26.COV2.S at low or high dose, single or two shots; several received placebo; per-sample allocation not given. It was on day 63 after the first vaccine or placebo injection that samples were taken. Built on an Ad26 vector, the vaccine expressed Wuhan-strain SARS-CoV-2 spike.

The gene calls are TRBV3-1 (or the pseudogene TRBV3-2) and TRBJ1-2, with D perhaps TRBD1 (5 bases). The origin of this receptor is a person between 18 and 59 years old who received the Ad26.COV2.S COVID-19 vaccine or a placebo. The specimen comprised peripheral blood, sampled in a trial of Ad26.COV2.S vaccine versus placebo. CDR3 bases: TGTGCCAGCAGCCAAGGAACGGGACTCTCCTATGGCTACACCTTC. Protein product: CASSQGTGLSYGYTF.